The clone carrying this T cell receptor (beta chain) has more than one count but fewer than ten. With 0 bases clipped from V and 12 bases from J, the junction kept 12 bases outside the gene matches. Germline CDR1 MNHEY, CDR2 SVGEGT. The CDR3 loop spans 15 amino acids. These data belong to a study of blood T cell repertoires in COVID-19. Overall study: Researchers got acute and convalescent COVID-19 samples from the United States, Italy and Spain. From T cells, B-cell-depleted T cells, or PBMCs came the material, which was cDNA or gDNA.

In the source study's methods: Using reference gene primer amplification, nucleated cell counts were estimated. The repertoire was sequenced with immunoSEQ multiplex PCR; TCRdb's copy has only in-frame clones and lacks some. V, J and clone size are taken as reported in that table, and D and trimming were inferred from the DNA itself. The sample holds fewer than 200,000 clones, 90% to 95% seen once. The sequenced sample was peripheral blood. The chain uses TRBV6-2 or TRBV6-3 and TRBJ2-7, with 9 bases that match TRBD2. This TCR was recovered from a woman in her 50s with acute or convalescent COVID-19. The CDR3 bases are TGTGCCAGCAGTTACTCGGGTGATAGCGGGAGCTCACCGTACTTC. It is translated as CASSYSGDSGSSPYF.